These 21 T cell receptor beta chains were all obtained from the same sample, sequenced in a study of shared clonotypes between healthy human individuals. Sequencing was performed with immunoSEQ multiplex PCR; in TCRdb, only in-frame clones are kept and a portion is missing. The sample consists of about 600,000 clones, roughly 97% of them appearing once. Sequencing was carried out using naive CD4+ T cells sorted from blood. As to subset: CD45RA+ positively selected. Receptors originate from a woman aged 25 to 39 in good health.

The CDR3 nucleotides are TGTGCCACTAAGCGCAGGACCCACGAGCAGTACTTC. Its protein product is CATKRRTHEQYF. This chain links TRBV15 with TRBJ2-7; D gene uncertain. This CDR3 comprises 12 residues. Trimming stripped 9 bases from V and 5 bases from J, with 14 bases between. Germline V gene data show CDR1 as LNHNV and CDR2 as YYDKDF (reference sequence).

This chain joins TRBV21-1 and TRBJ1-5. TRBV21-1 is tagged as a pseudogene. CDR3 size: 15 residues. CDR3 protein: CASSKKESPREPQHF. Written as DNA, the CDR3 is TGTGCCAGCAGCAAAAAAGAGTCTCCTAGGGAGCCCCAGCATTTT.

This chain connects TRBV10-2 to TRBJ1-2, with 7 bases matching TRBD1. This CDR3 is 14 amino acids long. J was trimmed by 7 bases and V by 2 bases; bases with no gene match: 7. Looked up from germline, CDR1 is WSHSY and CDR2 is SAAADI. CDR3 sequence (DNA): TGCGCCAGCAGTGAGGCAACAGGGGCAAGTGGCTACACCTTC. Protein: CASSEATGASGYTF.

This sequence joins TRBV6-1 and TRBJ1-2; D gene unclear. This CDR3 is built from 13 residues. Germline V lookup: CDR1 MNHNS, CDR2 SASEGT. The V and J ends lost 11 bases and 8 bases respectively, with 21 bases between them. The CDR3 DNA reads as TGTGCCGGTAGTCCGGCCTCCTTCCGAGGCTACACCTTC. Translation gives CAGSPASFRGYTF.

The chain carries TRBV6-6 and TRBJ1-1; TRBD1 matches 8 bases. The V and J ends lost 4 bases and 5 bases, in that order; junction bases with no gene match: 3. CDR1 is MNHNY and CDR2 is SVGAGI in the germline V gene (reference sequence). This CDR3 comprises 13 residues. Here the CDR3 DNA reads TGTGCCAGCAGTTCACAGGGGGTTACTGAAGCTTTCTTT. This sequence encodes CASSSQGVTEAFF.

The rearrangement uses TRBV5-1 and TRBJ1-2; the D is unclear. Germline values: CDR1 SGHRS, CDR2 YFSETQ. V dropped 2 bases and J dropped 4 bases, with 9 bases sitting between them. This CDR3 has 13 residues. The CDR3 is CASSFDSGYGYTF. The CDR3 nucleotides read TGCGCCAGCAGCTTTGATTCAGGCTATGGCTACACCTTC.

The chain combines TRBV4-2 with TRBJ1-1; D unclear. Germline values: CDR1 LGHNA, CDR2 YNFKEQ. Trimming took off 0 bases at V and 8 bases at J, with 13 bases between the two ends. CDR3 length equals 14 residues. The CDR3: CASSQDSETQEAFF. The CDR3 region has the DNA TGTGCCAGCAGCCAAGATTCGGAGACCCAAGAAGCTTTCTTT.

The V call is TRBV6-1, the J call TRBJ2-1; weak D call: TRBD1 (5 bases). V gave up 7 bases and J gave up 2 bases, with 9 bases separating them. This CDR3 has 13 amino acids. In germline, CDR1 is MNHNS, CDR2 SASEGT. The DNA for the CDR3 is TGTGCCAGCATTAGGGGCCCCTACAATGAGCAGTTCTTC. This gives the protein CASIRGPYNEQFF.

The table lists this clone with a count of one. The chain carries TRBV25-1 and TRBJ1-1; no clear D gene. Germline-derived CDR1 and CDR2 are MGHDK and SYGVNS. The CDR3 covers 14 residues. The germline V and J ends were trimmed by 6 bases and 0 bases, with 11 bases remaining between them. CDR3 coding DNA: TGTGCCAGCAGGGCGGGGAGGGTGAACACTGAAGCTTTCTTT. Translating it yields CASRAGRVNTEAFF. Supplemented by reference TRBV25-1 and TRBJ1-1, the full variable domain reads EADIYQTPRYLVIGTGKKITLECSQTMGHDKMYWYQQDPGMELHLIHYSYGVNSTEKGDLSSESTVSRIRTEHFPLTLESARPSHTSQYLCASRAGRVNTEAFFGQGTRLTVV.

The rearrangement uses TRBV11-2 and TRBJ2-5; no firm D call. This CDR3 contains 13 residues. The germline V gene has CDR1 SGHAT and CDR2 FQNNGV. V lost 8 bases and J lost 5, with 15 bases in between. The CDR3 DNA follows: TGTGCCAGCCTAGGAGTCTCCGCGGAGACCCAGTACTTC. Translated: CASLGVSAETQYF.

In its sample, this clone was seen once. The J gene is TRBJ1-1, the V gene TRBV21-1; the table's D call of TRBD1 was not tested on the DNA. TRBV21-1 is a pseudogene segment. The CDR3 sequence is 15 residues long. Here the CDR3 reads CASSGNSPRHPEAFF. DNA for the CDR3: TGTGCCAGCAGCGGCAACTCCCCCAGACACCCTGAAGCTTTCTTT.

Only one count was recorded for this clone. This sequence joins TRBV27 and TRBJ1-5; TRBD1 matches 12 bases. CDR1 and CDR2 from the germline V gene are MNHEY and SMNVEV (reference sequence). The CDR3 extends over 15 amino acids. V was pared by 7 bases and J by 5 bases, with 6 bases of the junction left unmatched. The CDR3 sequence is CASTPGQGADQPQHF. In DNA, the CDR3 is TGTGCCAGCACTCCGGGACAGGGGGCCGATCAGCCCCAGCATTTT.

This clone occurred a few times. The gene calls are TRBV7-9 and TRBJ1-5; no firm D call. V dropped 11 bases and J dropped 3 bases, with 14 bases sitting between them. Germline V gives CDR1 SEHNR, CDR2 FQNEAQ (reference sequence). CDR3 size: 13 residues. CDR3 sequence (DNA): TGTGCCGGATCCGGGGATTCCAATCAGCCCCAGCATTTT. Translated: CAGSGDSNQPQHF.

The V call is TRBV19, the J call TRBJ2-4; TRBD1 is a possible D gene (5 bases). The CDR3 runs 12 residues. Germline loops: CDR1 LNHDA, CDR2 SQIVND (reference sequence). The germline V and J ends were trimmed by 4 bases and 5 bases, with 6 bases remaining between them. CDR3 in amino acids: CASSRQQNIQYF. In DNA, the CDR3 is TGTGCCAGTAGTAGACAGCAAAACATTCAGTACTTC.

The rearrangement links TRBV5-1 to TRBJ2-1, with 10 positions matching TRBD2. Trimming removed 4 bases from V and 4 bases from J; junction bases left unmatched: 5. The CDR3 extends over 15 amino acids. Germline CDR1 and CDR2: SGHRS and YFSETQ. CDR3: CASSQGLAPYNEQFF. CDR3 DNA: TGCGCCAGCAGCCAGGGACTAGCGCCGTACAATGAGCAGTTCTTC. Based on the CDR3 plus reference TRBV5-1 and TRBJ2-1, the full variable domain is KAGVTQTPRYLIKTRGQQVTLSCSPISGHRSVSWYQQTPGQGLQFLFEYFSETQRNKGNFPGRFSGRQFSNSRSEMNVSTLELGDSALYLCASSQGLAPYNEQFFGPGTRLTVL.

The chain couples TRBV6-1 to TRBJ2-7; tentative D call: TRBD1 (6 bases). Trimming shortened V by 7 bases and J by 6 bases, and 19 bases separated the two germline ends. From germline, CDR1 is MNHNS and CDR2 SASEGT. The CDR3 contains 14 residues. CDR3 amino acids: CASKTSGADGEQYF. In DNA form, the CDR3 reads TGTGCCAGCAAAACCTCAGGGGCTGACGGCGAGCAGTACTTC.

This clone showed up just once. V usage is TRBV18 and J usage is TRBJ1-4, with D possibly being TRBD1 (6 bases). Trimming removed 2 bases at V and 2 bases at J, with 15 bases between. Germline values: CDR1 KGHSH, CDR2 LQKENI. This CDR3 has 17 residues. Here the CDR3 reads CASSPTSGGRTNEKLFF. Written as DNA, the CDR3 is TGTGCCAGCTCACCAACTTCGGGGGGCCGGACTAATGAAAAACTGTTTTTT.

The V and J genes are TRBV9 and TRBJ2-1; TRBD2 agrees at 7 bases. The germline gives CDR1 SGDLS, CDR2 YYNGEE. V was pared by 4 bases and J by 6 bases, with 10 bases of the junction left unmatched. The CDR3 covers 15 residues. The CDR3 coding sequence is TGTGCCAGCAGCCCCCAAAGGGGAGGGTCCAATGAGCAGTTCTTC. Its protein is CASSPQRGGSNEQFF.

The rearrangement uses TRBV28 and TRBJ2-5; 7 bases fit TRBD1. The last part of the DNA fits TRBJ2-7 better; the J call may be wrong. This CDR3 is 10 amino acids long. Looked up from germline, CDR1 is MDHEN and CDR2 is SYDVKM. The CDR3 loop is CARAGGEQYF. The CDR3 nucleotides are TGTGCCAGGGCAGGGGGCGAGCAGTACTTC.

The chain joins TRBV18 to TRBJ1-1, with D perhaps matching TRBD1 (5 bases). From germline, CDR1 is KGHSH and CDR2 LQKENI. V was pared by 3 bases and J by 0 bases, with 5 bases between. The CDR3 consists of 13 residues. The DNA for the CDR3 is TGTGCCAGCTCACCGGACATGAACACTGAAGCTTTCTTT. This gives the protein CASSPDMNTEAFF.

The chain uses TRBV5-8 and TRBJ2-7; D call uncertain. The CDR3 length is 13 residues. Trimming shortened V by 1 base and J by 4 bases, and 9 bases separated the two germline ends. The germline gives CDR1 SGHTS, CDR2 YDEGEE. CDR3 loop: CASSLRLPYEQYF. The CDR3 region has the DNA TGTGCCAGCAGCTTGAGGCTACCTTACGAGCAGTACTTC.